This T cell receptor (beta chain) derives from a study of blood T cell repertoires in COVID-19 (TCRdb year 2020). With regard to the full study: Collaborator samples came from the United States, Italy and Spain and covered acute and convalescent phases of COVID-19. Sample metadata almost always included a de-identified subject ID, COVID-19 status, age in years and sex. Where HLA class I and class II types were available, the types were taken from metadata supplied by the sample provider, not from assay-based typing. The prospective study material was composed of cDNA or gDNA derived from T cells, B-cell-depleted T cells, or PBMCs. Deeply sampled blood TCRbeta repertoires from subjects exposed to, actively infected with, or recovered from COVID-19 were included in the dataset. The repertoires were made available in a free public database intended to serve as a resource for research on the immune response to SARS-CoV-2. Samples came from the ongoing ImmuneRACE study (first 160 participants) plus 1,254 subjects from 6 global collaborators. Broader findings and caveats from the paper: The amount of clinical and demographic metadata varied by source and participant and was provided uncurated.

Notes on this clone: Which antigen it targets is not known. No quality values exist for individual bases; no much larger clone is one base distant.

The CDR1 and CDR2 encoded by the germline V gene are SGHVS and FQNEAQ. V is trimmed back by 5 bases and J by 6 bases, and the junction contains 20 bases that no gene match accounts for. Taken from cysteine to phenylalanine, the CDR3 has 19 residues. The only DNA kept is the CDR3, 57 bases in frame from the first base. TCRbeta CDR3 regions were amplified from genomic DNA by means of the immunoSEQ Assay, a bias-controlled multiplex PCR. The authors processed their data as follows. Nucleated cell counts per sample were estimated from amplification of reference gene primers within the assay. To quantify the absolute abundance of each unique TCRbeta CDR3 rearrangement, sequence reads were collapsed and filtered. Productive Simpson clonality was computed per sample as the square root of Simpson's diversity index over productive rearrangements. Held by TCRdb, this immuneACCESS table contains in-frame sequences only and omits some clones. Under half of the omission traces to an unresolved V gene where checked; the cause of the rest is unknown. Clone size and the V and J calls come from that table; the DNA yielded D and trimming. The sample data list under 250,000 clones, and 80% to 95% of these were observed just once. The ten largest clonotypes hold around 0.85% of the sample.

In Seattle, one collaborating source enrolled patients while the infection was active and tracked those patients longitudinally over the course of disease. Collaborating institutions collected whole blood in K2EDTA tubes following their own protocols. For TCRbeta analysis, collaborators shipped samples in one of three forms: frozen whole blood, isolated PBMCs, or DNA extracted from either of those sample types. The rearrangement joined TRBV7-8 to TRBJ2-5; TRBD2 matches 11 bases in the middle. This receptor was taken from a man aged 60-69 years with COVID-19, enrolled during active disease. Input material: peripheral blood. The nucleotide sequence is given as TGTGCCAGCAGCCGGGGACTAGCGGAGGGAGGGGTCCCCCATCAGACCCAGTACTTC. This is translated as CASSRGLAEGGVPHQTQYF.